This TCR beta chain was profiled in a study of blood T cell repertoires in COVID-19. The overall study: Acute and convalescent COVID-19 specimens originated in the United States, Italy and Spain. Sources were T cells, B-cell-depleted T cells, or PBMCs; the material itself was cDNA or gDNA.

Per the study methods: It was from reference gene primer amplification that nucleated cell counts were estimated. Here immunoSEQ multiplex PCR was the method, and the copy in TCRdb shows in-frame clones only, minus some. V and J calls and clone size are as listed in that table; D and trimming were resolved from the DNA. This sample yields approximately 75,000 clones, of which approximately 78% are seen a single time; 7% to 9.5% belongs to the top ten. This CDR3 region has 16 residues. Trimming removed 3 bases from V and 5 bases from J; junction bases left unmatched: 7. The germline V gene encodes CDR1 LGHDT and CDR2 YNNKEL (reference sequence).

Sample: peripheral blood. V usage is TRBV3-1 (or the pseudogene TRBV3-2) and J usage is TRBJ1-4; TRBD1 matches 9 bases. This clonotype was sampled from a human donor in a cohort sampled during active COVID-19. The CDR3 spells CASSQPLTGGNEKLFF. The CDR3 DNA sequence: TGTGCCAGCAGCCAGCCGTTGACAGGGGGGAATGAAAAACTGTTTTTT.